A selection of T cell receptor beta chains follows, all from one sample in a study of CD8+ T cells in alopecia areata. TCRdb's copy holds only in-frame clones and misses some; the assay was immunoSEQ multiplex PCR. The sample carries 100,000 to 150,000 clones, around 49% recorded once. Material: CD8+ T cells sorted from blood, obtained at week 0. All receptors come from a human donor with alopecia areata. Each CDR3 is given with its conserved first and last residue. The D gene is left open where the match is weak. Where a row states a size, it is once, few, many or the class of an expanded clone; other rows omit it.

cdr3_nt	cdr3_aa	clone_size	d_call	v_call	j_call
TGTGCCAGCAGCTCATTCGGGGATGGCTACACCTTC	CASSSFGDGYTF	-	-	TRBV13	TRBJ1-2
TGTGCCAGCAGTTTATCGCGGGCGGGCTCCGATCAGCCCCAGCATTTT	CASSLSRAGSDQPQHF	-	-	TRBV27	TRBJ1-5
TGTGCCTGGAGTGTAGGGGGGAATGGCTACACCTTC	CAWSVGGNGYTF	-	-	TRBV30	TRBJ1-2
TGCAGCGTTGACTCGGACAGGGCCTACGAGCAGTACTTC	CSVDSDRAYEQYF	few	TRBD1	TRBV29-1	TRBJ2-7
TGTGCCAGCAGCTTAGCGCGGGAGCAGTACTTC	CASSLAREQYF	few	-	TRBV13	TRBJ2-7
TGTGCCAGCATCAGGGACAGCTCCTACGAGCAGTACTTC	CASIRDSSYEQYF	few	TRBD1	TRBV6-6	TRBJ2-7
TGTGCCAGCAGCTTTTTACAGCTCAATCAGCCCCAGCATTTT	CASSFLQLNQPQHF	-	-	TRBV5-6	TRBJ1-5
TGTGCCAGCAGTACCCAGGGGGGTCAGCCCCAGCATTTT	CASSTQGGQPQHF	-	TRBD1	TRBV25-1	TRBJ1-5
TGTGCCAGCTCCACAGGGGGAGGAATTGATGGCTACACCTTC	CASSTGGGIDGYTF	-	TRBD1	TRBV7-9	TRBJ1-2
TGTGCCAGCAGTTGGGGGACAGAAGCTTTCTTT	CASSWGTEAFF	few	-	TRBV27	TRBJ1-1
TGTGCCAGCAGTGTTTACAGGGATCGGAATTCACCCCTCCACTTT	CASSVYRDRNSPLHF	-	-	TRBV25-1	TRBJ1-6
TGTGCCAGCTTGGACACTATCACTGAAGCTTTCTTT	CASLDTITEAFF	-	-	TRBV2	TRBJ1-1
TGTGCCAGCAGCTTGTCCAGGGGACTCTACGAGCAGTACTTC	CASSLSRGLYEQYF	few	-	TRBV5-5	TRBJ2-7
TGTGCCAGCAGCTTGATGGCAGGGGATCAGCCCCAGCATTTT	CASSLMAGDQPQHF	-	-	TRBV5-6	TRBJ1-5
TGTGCCAGCAGCCCCTCGGACAGGGGGGTTGAAAAACTGTTTTTT	CASSPSDRGVEKLFF	-	TRBD1	TRBV7-6	TRBJ1-4
TGCAGCGTTGAAGAAGGTGGCTACACCTTC	CSVEEGGYTF	-	-	TRBV29-1	TRBJ1-2
TGCAGCGTTGAAGTGGTTTCGGGGACTGAAGCTTTCTTT	CSVEVVSGTEAFF	-	-	TRBV29-1	TRBJ1-1
TGTGCCAGCAGTGTGTCGAGGGACAGGGGACCCGGGGCCAACGTCCTGACTTTC	CASSVSRDRGPGANVLTF	-	TRBD1	TRBV2	TRBJ2-6
TGTGCCTGGAACGTCCTTTGGGGCGATAGCTACGAGCAGTACTTC	CAWNVLWGDSYEQYF	few	-	TRBV30	TRBJ2-7
TGCAGCGTTCTACAGATCTATGGCTACACCTTC	CSVLQIYGYTF	few	-	TRBV29-1	TRBJ1-2
TGTGCCAGCAGGCTAGGCTACAATGAGCAGTTCTTC	CASRLGYNEQFF	-	-	TRBV2	TRBJ2-1
TGTGCCAGCAGTTTACGCAGACCTCCGGAGACCCAGTACTTC	CASSLRRPPETQYF	-	-	TRBV27	TRBJ2-5
TGTGCCAGCAGTCTGGACCGGGAGACCCAGTACTTC	CASSLDRETQYF	-	-	TRBV6-6	TRBJ2-5
TGTGCCACCAGCAGAGAGAAGCGGGGCCCTTACAATGAGCAGTTCTTC	CATSREKRGPYNEQFF	-	TRBD2	TRBV15	TRBJ2-1
TGTGCCAGCAGTTCGATGACAGGGAGGAATGGCTACACCTTC	CASSSMTGRNGYTF	-	TRBD1	TRBV27	TRBJ1-2
TGTGCCAGTAGTATAGTCCTAGCGGGGGGCAATGAGCAGTTCTTC	CASSIVLAGGNEQFF	-	TRBD2	TRBV19	TRBJ2-1
TGTGCCAGCCAGACCTCGGGGTTCGGGGAGCTGTTTTTT	CASQTSGFGELFF	many	-	TRBV19	TRBJ2-2
TGTGCCAGCAGCGGGGGACACATCGGAGGCTACACCTTC	CASSGGHIGGYTF	-	-	TRBV5-6	TRBJ1-2
TGTGCCAGCAGCCAAGGGATGCACACAGATACGCAGTATTTT	CASSQGMHTDTQYF	few	-	TRBV14	TRBJ2-3
TGTGCCAGTAGTATGGACAGGCCAGCCTGGGAGCAGTTCTTC	CASSMDRPAWEQFF	few	TRBD1	TRBV19	TRBJ2-1
TGTGCCTCACAGAAGAGCTCCTACGAGCAGTACTTC	CASQKSSYEQYF	-	-	TRBV6-1	TRBJ2-7
TGTGCCAGCAGCTTGGCGGGGTACTACAATGAGCAGTTCTTC	CASSLAGYYNEQFF	-	-	TRBV5-6	TRBJ2-1
TGCAGCGTTGTCCTGGGGGCTTCGGGGTACGAGCAGTACTTC	CSVVLGASGYEQYF	few	-	TRBV29-1	TRBJ2-7
TGTGCCAGCACGCGAACTAATTCACCCCTCCACTTT	CASTRTNSPLHF	-	-	TRBV27	TRBJ1-6
TGTGCCAGCAGCGTAGAAGACGGGACCTCCTACGAGCAGTACTTC	CASSVEDGTSYEQYF	-	-	TRBV9	TRBJ2-7
TGTGCCAGCAGTGCCCGGGACAGGGGGCTTCGGGAGCAGTACTTC	CASSARDRGLREQYF	-	TRBD1	TRBV2	TRBJ2-7
TGCAGCGTTGACGAGGGGGGGTATGGCTACACCTTC	CSVDEGGYGYTF	-	-	TRBV29-1	TRBJ1-2
TGTGCCAGCAGCTTTACAGGGCCCGATACGCAGTATTTT	CASSFTGPDTQYF	-	-	TRBV13	TRBJ2-3
TGTGCCTGGAGTGACAGGGGGCGAAATGAAAAACTGTTTTTT	CAWSDRGRNEKLFF	-	TRBD1	TRBV30	TRBJ1-4
TGTGCCAGCAGTTATTCCAACAATTATGGCTACACCTTC	CASSYSNNYGYTF	-	-	TRBV6-5	TRBJ1-2
TGCGCCAGCAGCCACCATCCCGACAGGGGGTTTCTCTACGAGCAGTACTTC	CASSHHPDRGFLYEQYF	-	TRBD1	TRBV5-1	TRBJ2-7
TGTGCCAGCAGCTGGGAGGACAGCAATTCACCCCTCCACTTT	CASSWEDSNSPLHF	-	-	TRBV5-6	TRBJ1-6
TGTGCCAGCAGTAGGGACCACGAGCAGTACTTC	CASSRDHEQYF	few	-	TRBV5-6	TRBJ2-7
TGTGCCAGCAGTTACTCCGAGGGTGGCACTGAAGCTTTCTTT	CASSYSEGGTEAFF	-	-	TRBV6-5	TRBJ1-1
TGCAGCGAGGGACCGGCGGGCTATGGCTACACCTTC	CSEGPAGYGYTF	-	-	TRBV29-1	TRBJ1-2
TGTGCCTGGAGTGGGAGGGGCGCGGGCAATGAGCAGTTCTTC	CAWSGRGAGNEQFF	-	-	TRBV30	TRBJ2-1
TGCAGCGCCACCGGGACAGGGAACTATGGCTACACCTTC	CSATGTGNYGYTF	-	TRBD1	TRBV29-1	TRBJ1-2
TGTGCCAGCAGCTTAGGTCTAGCGGGGACCTACGAGCAGTACTTC	CASSLGLAGTYEQYF	few	TRBD2	TRBV13	TRBJ2-7
TGCAGCTCTGGGGACCTTATAGGCGGTGAGACCCAGTACTTC	CSSGDLIGGETQYF	few	-	TRBV29-1	TRBJ2-5
TGTGCCAGCATTATCTTCGGCGGGACAACTACCTACGAGCAATACTTC	CASIIFGGTTTYEQYF	once	-	TRBV2	TRBJ2-7
TGCAGCGCGGGGGGTAGCGGGAACACCGGGGAGCTGTTTTTT	CSAGGSGNTGELFF	few	TRBD2	TRBV29-1	TRBJ2-2